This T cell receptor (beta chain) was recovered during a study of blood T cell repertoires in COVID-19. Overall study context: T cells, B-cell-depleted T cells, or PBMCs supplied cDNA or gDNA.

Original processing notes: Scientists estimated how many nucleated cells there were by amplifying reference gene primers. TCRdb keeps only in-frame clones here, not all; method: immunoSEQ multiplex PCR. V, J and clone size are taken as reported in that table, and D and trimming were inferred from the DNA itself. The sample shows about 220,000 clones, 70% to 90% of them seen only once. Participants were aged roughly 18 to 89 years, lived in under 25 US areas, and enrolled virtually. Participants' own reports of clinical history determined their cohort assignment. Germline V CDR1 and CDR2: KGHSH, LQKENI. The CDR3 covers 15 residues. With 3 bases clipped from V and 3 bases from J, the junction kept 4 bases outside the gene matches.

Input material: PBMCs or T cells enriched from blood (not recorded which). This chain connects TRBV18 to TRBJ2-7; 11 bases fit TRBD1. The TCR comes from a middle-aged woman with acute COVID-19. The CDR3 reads CASSPGTGGNYEQYF. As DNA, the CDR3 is TGTGCCAGCTCACCTGGGACAGGGGGAAACTACGAGCAGTACTTC. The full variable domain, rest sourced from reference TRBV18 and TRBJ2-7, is NAGVMQNPRHLVRRRGQEARLRCSPMKGHSHVYWYRQLPEEGLKFMVYLQKENIIDESGMPKERFSAEFPKEGPSILRIQQVVRGDSAAYFCASSPGTGGNYEQYFGPGTRLTVT.